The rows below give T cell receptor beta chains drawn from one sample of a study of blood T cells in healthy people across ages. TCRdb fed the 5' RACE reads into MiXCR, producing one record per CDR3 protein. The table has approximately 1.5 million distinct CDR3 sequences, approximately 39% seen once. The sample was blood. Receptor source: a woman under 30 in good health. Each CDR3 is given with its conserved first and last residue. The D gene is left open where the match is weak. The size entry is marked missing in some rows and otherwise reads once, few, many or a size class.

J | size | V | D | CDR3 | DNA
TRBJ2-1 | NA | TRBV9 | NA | CASSPPSSYEQFF | TGTGCCAGCAGCCCCCCTAGCTCCTACGAGCAGTTCTTC
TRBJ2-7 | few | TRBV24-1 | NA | CATAQESSYEQYF | TGTGCCACCGCGCAAGAGTCCTCCTACGAGCAGTACTTC
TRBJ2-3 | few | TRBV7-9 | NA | CASSLVLGAIADTQYF | TGTGCCAGCAGCTTAGTATTGGGGGCGATCGCAGATACGCAGTATTTT
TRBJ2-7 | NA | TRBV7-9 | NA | CASSLWFGRGASYNEQYF | TGTGCCAGCAGCTTATGGTTCGGTCGGGGGGCCTCCTACAATGAGCAGTACTTC
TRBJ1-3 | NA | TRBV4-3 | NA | CASSQVSQRASGNTIYF | TGCGCCAGCAGCCAAGTCAGCCAAAGGGCCTCTGGAAACACCATATATTTT
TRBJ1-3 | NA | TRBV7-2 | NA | CASSLASQVGNTIYF | TGTGCCAGCAGCTTAGCGTCCCAGGTTGGAAACACCATATATTTT
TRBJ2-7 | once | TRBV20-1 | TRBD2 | CSATETSGSYEQYF | TGCAGTGCTACAGAAACTAGCGGGTCCTACGAGCAGTACTTC
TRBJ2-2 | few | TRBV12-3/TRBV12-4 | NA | CASSVQESGTGELFF | TGTGCCAGCAGCGTACAGGAATCTGGCACCGGGGAGCTGTTTTTT
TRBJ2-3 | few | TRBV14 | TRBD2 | CASSQDGLASDTQYF | TGTGCCAGCAGCCAAGATGGACTAGCCTCAGATACGCAGTATTTT
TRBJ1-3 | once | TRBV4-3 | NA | CASSQVYGSGNTIYF | TGCGCCAGCAGCCAAGTTTATGGGTCTGGAAACACCATATATTTT
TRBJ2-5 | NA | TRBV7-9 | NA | CASSSPSREQYF | TGTGCCAGCAGCTCCCCTAGTCGGGAGCAGTACTTC
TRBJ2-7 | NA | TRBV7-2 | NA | CASNFSTYYEQYF | TGTGCCAGCAACTTCAGCACCTACTACGAGCAGTACTTC
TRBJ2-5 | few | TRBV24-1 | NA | CATSDSRDRYQETQYF | TGTGCCACCAGTGACTCCCGTGACAGATACCAAGAGACCCAGTACTTC
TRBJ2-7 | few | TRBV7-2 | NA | CASSLSMGISSYEQYF | TGTGCCAGCAGCTTATCCATGGGGATTAGCTCCTACGAGCAGTACTTC
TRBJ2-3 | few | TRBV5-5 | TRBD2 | CASSLVGGGVTDTQYF | TGTGCCAGCAGCTTGGTTGGCGGGGGGGTCACAGATACGCAGTATTTT
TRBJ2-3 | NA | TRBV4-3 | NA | CASSQDLGAGADTQYF | TGCGCCAGCAGCCAAGACCTGGGCGCGGGCGCAGATACGCAGTATTTT
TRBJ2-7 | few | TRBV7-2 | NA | CASSFNPGTSYEQYF | TGTGCCAGCAGCTTTAACCCCGGGACCTCCTACGAGCAGTACTTC
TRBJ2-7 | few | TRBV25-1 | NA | CASSPGVGRHYEQYF | TGTGCCAGCAGCCCAGGGGTGGGACGCCACTACGAGCAGTACTTC
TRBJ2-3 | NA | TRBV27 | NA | CASSADGAGNTDTQYF | TGTGCCAGCAGCGCAGACGGGGCAGGAAACACAGATACGCAGTATTTT
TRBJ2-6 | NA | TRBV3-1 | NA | CASSQGAAGANVLTF | TGTGCCAGCAGCCAAGGGGCAGCTGGGGCCAACGTCCTGACTTTC
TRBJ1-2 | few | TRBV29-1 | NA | CSVGPGQNGYTF | TGCAGCGTTGGACCGGGGCAAAACGGCTACACCTTC
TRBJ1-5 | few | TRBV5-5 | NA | CASSPGTLGLNQPQHF | TGTGCCAGCAGCCCAGGGACACTCGGACTCAATCAGCCCCAGCATTTT
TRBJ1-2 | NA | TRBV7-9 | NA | CASSDSRGPILIYGYTF | TGTGCCAGCAGCGACAGCCGGGGACCCATTTTAATCTATGGCTACACCTTC
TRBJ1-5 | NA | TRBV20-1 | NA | CSASPSSGPQHF | TGCAGTGCTAGTCCCAGCTCCGGGCCCCAGCATTTT
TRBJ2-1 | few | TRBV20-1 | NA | CSAKRNEQFF | TGCAGTGCTAAGCGGAATGAGCAGTTCTTC
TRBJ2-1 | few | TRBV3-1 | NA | CASRSENEDNEQFF | TGTGCCAGCAGGTCCGAGAATGAAGACAATGAGCAGTTCTTC
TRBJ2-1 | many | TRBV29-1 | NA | CSVDGTGEYEQFF | TGCAGCGTTGACGGGACGGGGGAGTATGAGCAGTTCTTC
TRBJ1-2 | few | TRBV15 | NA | CATSRMGDDYGYTF | TGTGCCACCAGCAGAATGGGGGACGACTATGGCTACACCTTC
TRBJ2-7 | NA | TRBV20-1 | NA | CSAVRAISCNEQYF | TGCAGTGCAGTGCGGGCCATCTCCTGCAATGAGCAGTACTTC
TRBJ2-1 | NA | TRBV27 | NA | CASRRDAGLNEQFF | TGTGCCAGCAGGCGGGACGCAGGTCTCAATGAGCAGTTCTTC
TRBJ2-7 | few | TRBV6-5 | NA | CASSYAREGLEQYF | TGTGCCAGCAGTTACGCCCGGGAAGGCCTCGAGCAGTACTTC
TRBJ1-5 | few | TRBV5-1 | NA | CASSLGGAESQPQHF | TGCGCCAGCAGCTTGGGGGGGGCTGAGAGTCAGCCCCAGCATTTT
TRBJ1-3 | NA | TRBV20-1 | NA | CSASMGGSGNTIYF | TGCAGTGCTAGTATGGGAGGCTCTGGAAACACCATATATTTT
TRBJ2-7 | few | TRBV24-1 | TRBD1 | CATSDMTGLSSYNEQYF | TGTGCCACCAGTGATATGACAGGGTTGAGCTCCTACAATGAGCAGTACTTC
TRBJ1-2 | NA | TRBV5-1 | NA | CASSLDGKGYTF | TGCGCCAGCAGCTTGGACGGGAAGGGCTACACCTTC
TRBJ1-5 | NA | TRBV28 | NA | CASSLQGAYNQPQHF | TGTGCCAGCAGTTTACAAGGGGCCTACAATCAGCCCCAGCATTTT
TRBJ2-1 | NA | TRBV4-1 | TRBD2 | CASSQPTSGGRDNEQFF | TGCGCCAGCAGCCAACCTACTAGCGGGGGCCGGGACAATGAGCAGTTCTTC
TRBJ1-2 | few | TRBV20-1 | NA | CSAAQASYGYTF | TGCAGTGCTGCGCAGGCAAGCTATGGCTACACCTTC
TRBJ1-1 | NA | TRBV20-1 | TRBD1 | CSTRTGVGTEAFF | TGCAGTACTAGGACAGGGGTAGGCACTGAAGCTTTCTTT
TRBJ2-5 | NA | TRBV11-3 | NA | CASSRGAETQYF | TGTGCCAGCAGTCGGGGGGCGGAGACCCAGTACTTC
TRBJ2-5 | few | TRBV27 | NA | CASRDWGGETQYF | TGTGCCAGCAGGGACTGGGGTGGAGAGACCCAGTACTTC
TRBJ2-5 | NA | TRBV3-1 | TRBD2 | CASSQGATSPGGETQYF | TGTGCCAGCAGCCAAGGGGCAACTAGTCCGGGGGGAGAGACCCAGTACTTC
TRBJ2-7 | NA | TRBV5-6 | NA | CAFPLKGGPYEQYF | TGTGCCTTCCCCCTAAAAGGGGGACCCTACGAGCAGTACTTC